One sample yielded the 32 T cell receptor beta chains listed below, sequenced in a study of blood T cell repertoires in COVID-19. Sequenced by immunoSEQ multiplex PCR; TCRdb stores in-frame clones only, minus some. The sample includes some 78,000 clones, approximately 86% of them seen just once. Sequencing input: peripheral blood. The receptors here all came from a man in his fifties with active or convalescent COVID-19.

With respect to this clone: The junction does not match germline at one end; this may be a read error. V usage is TRBV7-9 and J usage is TRBJ2-7; 8 nucleotides match TRBD1. This CDR3 contains 13 residues. Germline loops: CDR1 SEHNR, CDR2 FQNEAQ (reference sequence). CDR3 amino acids: CASSLSGTGPTHF. The CDR3, as DNA: TGTGCCAGCAGCTTATCCGGGACAGGTCCCACGCACTTC.

The V call is TRBV7-9, the J call TRBJ2-1; 9 bases map to TRBD1. V shed 4 bases and J 5 bases; nucleotides not matched to a gene: 9. The CDR3 totals 16 residues. Germline V gene sequence: CDR1 SEHNR, CDR2 FQNEAQ (reference sequence). CDR3 bases: TGTGCCAGCAGCTCCTTTGGACAGGGGAACCACAATGAGCAGTTCTTC. It codes for CASSSFGQGNHNEQFF.

The J gene is TRBJ2-5, the V gene TRBV5-1, with 7 nucleotides matching TRBD1. Germline loops: CDR1 SGHRS, CDR2 YFSETQ. With 4 bases clipped from V and 4 bases from J, the junction kept 13 bases outside the gene matches. The CDR3 contains 16 residues. The CDR3 DNA sequence: TGCGCCAGCAGCCTCGGGGACAGTACTAAATCAGAGACCCAGTACTTC. Its translation is CASSLGDSTKSETQYF.

This chain links TRBV4-1 with TRBJ2-3; D not certain. In germline, CDR1 is MGHRA, CDR2 YSYEKL. This CDR3 has 16 residues. The V end was cut by 0 bases, the J end by 2 bases, with 12 bases between. CDR3 nucleotide sequence: TGCGCCAGCAGCCAAGATGCAGAAATGTACACAGATACGCAGTATTTT. Its translation is CASSQDAEMYTDTQYF.

The V gene is TRBV18, the J gene TRBJ1-2; D ambiguous. Germline V gene data show CDR1 as KGHSH and CDR2 as LQKENI. V lost 0 bases, J lost 1 base, and 6 bases lay in between. The CDR3 runs 14 residues. The CDR3 nucleotides read TGTGCCAGCTCACCACCCGCGGTTAACTATGGCTACACCTTC. Its protein product is CASSPPAVNYGYTF.

Notes on this clone: Different DNA sequences within this sample yield the same CDR3. V is TRBV20-1 and J is TRBJ2-7; no reliable D call. Germline V lookup: CDR1 DFQATT, CDR2 SNEGSKA (reference sequence). There are 11 residues in the CDR3. Trimming pared 2 bases from V and 5 bases from J, leaving 7 bases between. CDR3 coding DNA: TGCAGTGCTAGATCCGGTCACGAGCAGTACGTC. Its protein is CSARSGHEQYV.

The CDR3 reads CASSVGSLGDYGYTF. The CDR3 DNA reads as TGTGCCAGCAGCGTGGGGTCTTTGGGAGACTATGGCTACACCTTC. The V and J genes are TRBV9 and TRBJ1-2; D is unclear. The length of the CDR3 is 15 residues. CDR1 and CDR2 from the germline V gene are SGDLS and YYNGEE. V lost 2 bases and J 3 bases, leaving 14 bases between the germline ends.

This clone showed up just a few times. This chain connects TRBV5-4 to TRBJ1-1; tentative D call: TRBD1 (6 bases). There are 16 residues in the CDR3. The V gene's germline CDR1 is SGHNT and CDR2 YYREEE (reference sequence). Trimming took off 4 bases at V and 1 base at J, with 17 bases between the two ends. The CDR3 loop reads CASSRPPGEGNTEAFF. CDR3 bases: TGTGCCAGCAGCCGTCCCCCAGGGGAGGGGAACACTGAAGCTTTCTTT.

V usage is TRBV4-3 and J usage is TRBJ2-7, with 10 bases identical to TRBD1. With V trimmed by 4 bases and J by 4 bases, 10 bases remained unmatched. Germline-derived CDR1 and CDR2 are LGHNA and YSLEER. The CDR3 has 16 residues. Here the CDR3 DNA reads TGCGCCAGCAGCCGGGGGGCGGGACAGGGGATTTACGAGCAGTACTTC. This encodes CASSRGAGQGIYEQYF.

This chain connects TRBV30 to TRBJ2-5; no reliable D call. V was clipped by 2 bases and J by 4 bases, with 5 bases between them. Germline V gene sequence: CDR1 GTSNPN, CDR2 SVGIG (reference sequence). This CDR3 comprises 11 residues. The CDR3 DNA sequence: TGTGCCTGGAGTCCCTCAGAGACCCAGTACTTC. It is translated as CAWSPSETQYF. Combining the CDR3 with reference TRBV30 and TRBJ2-5 gives the whole variable domain SQTIHQWPATLVQPVGSPLSLECTVEGTSNPNLYWYRQAAGRGLQLLFYSVGIGQISSEVPQNLSASRPQDRQFILSSKKLLLSDSGFYLCAWSPSETQYFGPGTRLLVL.

About this clone itself: Its ends do not fully match the called genes, so a read error is possible. The V and J genes are TRBV3-1 (or the pseudogene TRBV3-2) and TRBJ1-6; D not resolved. Germline loops: CDR1 LGHDT, CDR2 YNNKEL (reference sequence). The CDR3 loop spans 14 amino acids. The CDR3 is CASTQAQSNSPLHF. As DNA, the CDR3 is TGTGCCAGCACCCAAGCACAGAGTAATTCACCCCTCCACTTT.

The rearrangement uses TRBV14 and TRBJ2-6; D not certain. Trimming pared 3 bases from V and 0 bases from J, leaving 6 bases between. This CDR3 is 15 amino acids long. Germline V gene sequence: CDR1 SGHDN, CDR2 FVKESK. This CDR3 is CASSHSFSGANVLTF. CDR3 DNA sequence: TGTGCCAGCAGCCATAGCTTCTCTGGGGCCAACGTCCTGACTTTC.

This chain links TRBV7-2 with TRBJ1-2, with a tentative D call TRBD1 (6 bases). This CDR3 spans 15 amino acids. The V and J ends lost 5 bases and 10 bases respectively, with 23 bases between them. Per germline, CDR1 SGHTA and CDR2 FQGNSA. The CDR3 region is CASSHGQPGRLDYTF. In DNA, the CDR3 is TGTGCCAGCAGCCACGGACAGCCCGGGCGTTTAGACTACACCTTC. Together with reference TRBV7-2 and TRBJ1-2, the CDR3 gives the full variable domain: GAGVSQSPSNKVTEKGKDVELRCDPISGHTALYWYRQSLGQGLEFLIYFQGNSAPDKSGLPSDRFSAERTGGSVSTLTIQRTQQEDSAVYLCASSHGQPGRLDYTFGSGTRLTVV.

This rearrangement joins TRBV5-8 to TRBJ2-1; possible D gene TRBD2, 6 bases. The CDR3 has 15 amino acids. The germline V and J ends were trimmed by 5 bases and 0 bases, with 12 bases remaining between them. Germline CDR1 reads SGHTS; CDR2 reads YDEGEE. For the CDR3, the DNA is TGTGCCAGCAGTCAGGAGGGGAGCTCCTACAATGAGCAGTTCTTC. This codes for CASSQEGSSYNEQFF.

This chain uses TRBV19 with TRBJ2-7; no definite D call. Trimming removed 4 bases from V and 7 bases from J, with 14 bases in between. This CDR3 is built from 13 residues. Germline V gene data show CDR1 as LNHDA and CDR2 as SQIVND (reference sequence). The CDR3 DNA reads TGTGCCAGTAGTAGCACTACCCGAGCGGAGCAGTACTTC. It translates to CASSSTTRAEQYF.

This rearrangement joins TRBV7-8 to TRBJ1-6, with a weak D call TRBD1 (6 bases). Germline V gives CDR1 SGHVS, CDR2 FQNEAQ. V was pared by 3 bases and J by 10 bases, with 10 bases between. The CDR3 runs 13 residues. The CDR3 DNA follows: TGTGCCAGCAGCTTGAGGACAGACTCACCCCTCCACTTT. Its translation is CASSLRTDSPLHF.

V and J are TRBV4-1 and TRBJ2-6, with a tentative D call TRBD1 (6 bases). Germline loops: CDR1 MGHRA, CDR2 YSYEKL. With 4 bases removed from V and 0 bases from J, the gap between germline ends came to 13 bases. This CDR3 comprises 17 residues. The DNA for the CDR3 is TGCGCCAGCAGCCGGGGGCAGGTGATCTCTGGGGCCAACGTCCTGACTTTC. Residues: CASSRGQVISGANVLTF.

V gene TRBV18 combines with J gene TRBJ1-4; 9 nucleotides agree with TRBD1. The germline V gene encodes CDR1 KGHSH and CDR2 LQKENI. Losses at the gene ends were 6 bases for V and 8 bases for J; bases not matched to a gene: 10. The CDR3 has 15 residues. CDR3 sequence: CASSPPGQGREKLFF. Written as DNA, the CDR3 is TGTGCCAGCTCTCCTCCGGGACAGGGTCGCGAAAAACTGTTTTTT.

As to this clone: The junction departs from the called germline gene at one end, perhaps through a read error. This sequence joins TRBV13 and TRBJ1-3; D is perhaps TRBD1 (5 bases). The CDR3 is 14 residues long. Germline values: CDR1 PRHDT, CDR2 FYEKMQ (reference sequence). The CDR3: CASSSTGSENTIYF. In DNA form, the CDR3 reads TGTGCCAGCAGCTCCACAGGTTCTGAAAACACCATATATTTT.

V usage is TRBV5-1 and J usage is TRBJ1-6; 9 bases agree with TRBD1. Trimming cost V 4 bases and J 13 bases; bases outside gene matches: 9. CDR3 size: 14 residues. The germline V gene encodes CDR1 SGHRS and CDR2 YFSETQ. This chain's CDR3 is CASSTGQGWPPLHF. CDR3 nucleotide sequence: TGCGCCAGCAGCACCGGACAGGGGTGGCCGCCCCTCCACTTT.

The chain has TRBV19 and TRBJ2-1, with D maybe TRBD1 (6 bases). CDR1 and CDR2 from the germline V gene are LNHDA and SQIVND (reference sequence). V dropped 6 bases and J dropped 3 bases, with 9 bases sitting between them. The CDR3 contains 13 residues. DNA of the CDR3: TGTGCCAGTAGGATGGACAGCTACAATGAGCAGTTCTTC. Protein sequence: CASRMDSYNEQFF.

The chain carries TRBV3-1 (or the pseudogene TRBV3-2) and TRBJ1-6; 9 positions agree with TRBD1. The ends lost 1 base at V and 10 bases at J; junction bases unmatched: 5. The CDR3 runs to 15 residues. CDR1 is LGHDT and CDR2 is YNNKEL in the germline V gene (reference sequence). The CDR3 DNA reads as TGTGCCAGCAGCCAAGGGGGGACAGGGAGATCACCCCTCCACTTT. Amino acid sequence: CASSQGGTGRSPLHF.

The genes are TRBV25-1 and TRBJ1-6, with 7 bases fitting TRBD1. The germline gives CDR1 MGHDK, CDR2 SYGVNS. This CDR3 is 14 amino acids long. Unmatched junction bases numbered 6, after V lost 5 bases and J lost 8 bases. CDR3 loop: CASSTTGQDSPLHF. The CDR3 DNA follows: TGTGCCAGCAGTACAACCGGACAGGATTCACCCCTCCACTTT. The full variable domain, its missing parts supplied by reference TRBV25-1 and TRBJ1-6, is EADIYQTPRYLVIGTGKKITLECSQTMGHDKMYWYQQDPGMELHLIHYSYGVNSTEKGDLSSESTVSRIRTEHFPLTLESARPSHTSQYLCASSTTGQDSPLHFGNGTRLTVT.

The J gene is TRBJ2-5, the V gene TRBV5-4; D is perhaps TRBD1 (8 bases). Germline loops: CDR1 SGHNT, CDR2 YYREEE (reference sequence). Trimming shortened V by 4 bases and J by 4 bases, and 14 bases separated the two germline ends. The CDR3 is made up of 14 amino acids. CDR3 DNA sequence: TGTGCCAGCAGCCGGACAGGGAGGGTAGAGACCCAGTACTTC. Translated, it gives CASSRTGRVETQYF. The full variable domain, in which reference TRBV5-4 and TRBJ2-5 provide the parts outside the CDR3, is ETGVTQSPTHLIKTRGQQVTLRCSSQSGHNTVSWYQQALGQGPQFIFQYYREEENGRGNFPPRFSGLQFPNYSSELNVNALELDDSALYLCASSRTGRVETQYFGPGTRLLVL.

Here the CDR3 DNA reads TGTGCCAGCAGGTCCTGGGACTGGACACAAGAGACCCAGTACTTC. It is translated as CASRSWDWTQETQYF. The chain employs TRBV28 and TRBJ2-5, with D possibly being TRBD2 (6 bases). The CDR3 is 15 residues long. The germline CDR1 and CDR2 sequences are MDHEN and SYDVKM. V lost 6 bases to trimming and J lost 2 bases, with 16 bases between them.

The chain carries TRBV20-1 and TRBJ2-1; 16 nucleotides match TRBD2. V dropped 3 bases and J dropped 4; count of bases not matched to a gene: 6. This CDR3 spans 17 amino acids. The germline V gene has CDR1 DFQATT and CDR2 SNEGSKA (reference sequence). CDR3 DNA sequence: TGCAGTGCTAGTTCCGGGACTAGCGGGGGGGCTTACAATGAGCAGTTCTTC. It translates to CSASSGTSGGAYNEQFF.

The CDR3 protein is CASSSGGGRLYGYTF. The DNA for the CDR3 is TGTGCCAGCAGCTCCGGCGGGGGCAGACTATATGGCTACACCTTC. This chain uses TRBV11-2 with TRBJ1-2, with D perhaps TRBD1 (6 bases). CDR3 length: 15 residues. V shed 4 bases and J shed 5 bases, with 17 bases lying between them. Germline V CDR1 and CDR2: SGHAT, FQNNGV.

The gene calls are TRBV4-1 and TRBJ2-3, with 8 bases aligning to TRBD2. V dropped 0 bases and J dropped 0; count of bases not matched to a gene: 8. The CDR3 consists of 18 residues. Germline CDR1 and CDR2: MGHRA and YSYEKL. The CDR3, as DNA: TGCGCCAGCAGCCAAGAGAGAGCGGGGGATTCTAGCACAGATACGCAGTATTTT. Translated, it gives CASSQERAGDSSTDTQYF.

The V gene is TRBV5-6, the J gene TRBJ2-5; 7 nucleotides align to TRBD1. The V and J ends lost 1 base and 2 bases, in that order; junction bases with no gene match: 8. The CDR3 consists of 16 residues. CDR1 is SGHDT and CDR2 is YYEEEE in the germline V gene. CDR3 DNA: TGTGCCAGCAGCTTGAAAACAGGGGACGATCAAGAGACCCAGTACTTC. It specifies CASSLKTGDDQETQYF.

J is TRBJ2-1 and V is TRBV28, with 8 bases that match TRBD1. The germline V gene encodes CDR1 MDHEN and CDR2 SYDVKM. The V segment lost 5 bases and the J segment 2 bases; nucleotides outside the gene matches: 8. The CDR3 has 16 residues. The CDR3 loop reads CASSPLQGVPYNEQFF. The CDR3 DNA reads as TGTGCCAGCAGTCCATTACAGGGGGTGCCCTACAATGAGCAGTTCTTC.

The chain is built from TRBV6-5 and TRBJ1-6; 8 nucleotides match TRBD1. From germline, CDR1 is MNHEY and CDR2 SVGAGI. The CDR3 runs 14 residues. Trimming took 10 bases from V and 7 from J; bases not matched to a gene: 9. DNA of the CDR3: TGTGCCACCAAAGGACAGGGATGGAATTCACCCCTCCACTTT. It translates to CATKGQGWNSPLHF.

This clone was detected only once. CDR3 in DNA: TGCAGCGTTGGAGGAGCGAACACTGAAGCTTTCTTT. Amino acid sequence: CSVGGANTEAFF. The chain uses TRBV29-1 and TRBJ1-1; D is unclear. Between the trimmed V and J ends, which lost 4 bases and 1 base, there was a span of 7 bases. Germline lookup yields CDR1 SQVTM and CDR2 ANQGSEA. CDR3 size: 12 residues.